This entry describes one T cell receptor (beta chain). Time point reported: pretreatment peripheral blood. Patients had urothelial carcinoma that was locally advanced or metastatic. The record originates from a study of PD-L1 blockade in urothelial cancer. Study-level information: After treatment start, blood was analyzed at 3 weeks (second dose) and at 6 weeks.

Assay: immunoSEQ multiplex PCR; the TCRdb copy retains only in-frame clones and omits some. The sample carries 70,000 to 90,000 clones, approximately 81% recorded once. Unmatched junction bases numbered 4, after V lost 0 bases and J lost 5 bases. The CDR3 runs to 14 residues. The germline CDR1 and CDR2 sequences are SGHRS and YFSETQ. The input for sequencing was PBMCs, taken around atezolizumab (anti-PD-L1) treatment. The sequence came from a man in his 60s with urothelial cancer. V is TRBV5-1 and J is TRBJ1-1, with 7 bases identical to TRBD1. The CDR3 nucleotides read TGCGCCAGCAGCTTGGAGCAGGGGGGAACTGAAGCTTTCTTT. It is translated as CASSLEQGGTEAFF.